This TCR beta chain originates from a study of CD8 T cells in ankylosing spondylitis. General study findings and limits: In peripheral blood, disease-linked CD8+ clones occurred at relatively low frequencies. Significant enrichment of disease-linked clones was reportedly seen in matched ankylosing spondylitis synovial fluid. One TCR beta motif, made up of 7 or 8 highly homologous variants, appeared characteristic of ankylosing spondylitis blood.

This clonotype appeared many times. What it binds is unknown. Scientists made TCR beta libraries using quantitative 5'-RACE with molecular barcodes. TCRdb itself ran the 5' RACE reads through MiXCR, one entry per CDR3 protein. The sample records about 330,000 distinct CDR3 sequences, 8% being singletons. Germline-derived CDR1 and CDR2 are DFQATT and SNEGSKA (reference sequence). Trimming took off 5 bases at V and 2 bases at J, with 14 bases between the two ends. The CDR3 runs 14 residues. The source of this sequence is a male donor with ankylosing spondylitis. V and J are TRBV20-1 and TRBJ2-3; D gene ambiguous. Sequencing used blood, either unsorted or a sorted T cell fraction (not recorded which). The CDR3 region is CSAVIATTTDTQYF. The CDR3 coding sequence is TGCAGTGCTGTTATAGCCACCACCACAGATACGCAGTATTTT.